The present entry profiles one TCR beta chain with its context. This specimen comes from a study of Ad26.COV2.S vaccination and SARS-CoV-2 variants. Study-level background: Among those in the COV1001 Ad26.COV2.S trial arm was the donor.

Germline V gives CDR1 SGHTA, CDR2 FQGNSA. The CDR3 is 12 amino acids. V dropped 1 base and J dropped 5 bases, with 3 bases sitting between them. Treatment denoted: around 19 received Ad26.COV2.S at low or high dose, single or two shots; about 5 received placebo; per-sample allocation not given. The study sampled participants on day 63 after the first vaccine or placebo injection. The data were produced by immunoSEQ multiplex PCR, yet TCRdb's version contains in-frame clones alone and is incomplete. This sample has about 500,000 clones, with 70% to 90% found just once. This receptor was obtained from a person aged 18-65 years who received the Ad26.COV2.S COVID-19 vaccine or a placebo. This specimen was peripheral blood, taken in a trial of Ad26.COV2.S vaccine versus placebo. The J gene is TRBJ2-1, the V gene TRBV7-2; D not resolved. CDR3 DNA: TGTGCCAGCAGCTTAGGGAACAATGAGCAGTTCTTC. It yields the protein CASSLGNNEQFF.